This entry lists 31 T cell receptor beta chains sequenced from one sample in a study of T cells in Graves' hyperthyroidism and ophthalmopathy. Using RNA transcripts as the source, TCR beta CDR3 regions were amplified. The TCR CDR3 first-round RT-PCR relied on the HTBI primer set. One entry per CDR3 protein, called by TCRdb with MiXCR from the multiplex PCR reads. The table records approximately 520,000 distinct CDR3 sequences, around 21% of them present only once. Sequencing input: blood. The receptors here all came from a man aged 18 to 29 with Graves' hyperthyroidism.

This clonotype came up many times. The chain is built from TRBV12-3 or TRBV12-4 and TRBJ1-1; the D is unclear. This CDR3 comprises 16 residues. The V and J ends lost 1 base and 0 bases respectively, with 12 bases between them. The CDR3 sequence is CASSLGRRSMNTEAFF. The CDR3 nucleotides read TGTGCCAGCAGTTTAGGAAGGCGCAGCATGAACACTGAAGCTTTCTTT.

In its sample, this clonotype was seen many times. The chain recombines TRBV25-1 with TRBJ1-5; D is uncertain. This CDR3 has 15 residues. Germline CDR1 reads MGHDK; CDR2 reads SYGVNS. The V end lost 2 bases, the J end lost 2 bases, and 10 bases lay between the germline ends. CDR3 nucleotides: TGTGCCAGCAGTGAAACAACATTTGGCAATCAGCCCCAGCATTTT. This sequence encodes CASSETTFGNQPQHF.

This clonotype was counted a few times. The chain combines TRBV5-1 with TRBJ2-5; TRBD1 agrees at 7 bases. The junction had 6 bases not matched to a gene; V was cut back by 4 bases and J by 3 bases. CDR3 length: 14 amino acids. Germline V gene data show CDR1 as SGHRS and CDR2 as YFSETQ. CDR3 loop: CASSRGTVKETQYF. Written as DNA, the CDR3 is TGCGCCAGCAGCAGGGGGACAGTCAAAGAGACCCAGTACTTC.

This clonotype was observed many times. The chain is built from TRBV28 and TRBJ1-5; D is possibly TRBD1 (5 bases). The CDR3 spans 16 residues. Per the germline V gene, CDR1 is MDHEN and CDR2 is SYDVKM. V lost 2 bases to trimming and J lost 11 bases, with 22 bases between them. CDR3 DNA: TGTGCCAGCAGTTTAGGGGCCAGGGCCTTCCCGGTGGCCCAGCATTTT. Protein: CASSLGARAFPVAQHF.

Points on this clonotype: One end of the junction does not line up with germline, which may come from a read error. The J gene is TRBJ1-1, the V gene TRBV6-1; no reliable D call. This CDR3 region has 14 residues. Germline V gene sequence: CDR1 MNHNS, CDR2 SASEGT. The CDR3 reads CASNGAELNTEAVF. The CDR3 DNA is TGTGCCAGCAATGGAGCAGAATTGAACACTGAAGCTGTCTTT.

The table lists this clonotype with many counts. This chain connects TRBV28 to TRBJ2-5; a possible D gene is TRBD2 (7 bases). V was cut by 8 bases and J by 5 bases, with 15 bases left in between. The CDR3 loop spans 13 amino acids. CDR1 is MDHEN and CDR2 is SYDVKM in the germline V gene. CDR3 region: CASGGGPGETQYF. The CDR3 DNA follows: TGTGCCAGCGGGGGGGGGCCGGGGGAGACCCAGTACTTC.

This clonotype has ten or more counts. V and J are TRBV27 and TRBJ2-5; D gene unclear. Trimming shortened V by 6 bases and J by 6 bases, and 5 bases separated the two germline ends. This CDR3 contains 10 residues. Germline-derived CDR1 and CDR2 are MNHEY and SMNVEV (reference sequence). The CDR3 nucleotides read TGTGCCAGCAGCCCTAAGACCCAGTACTTC. Protein: CASSPKTQYF.

This clonotype was seen only a few times. The rearrangement links TRBV14 to TRBJ2-7; the match to TRBD1 covers 8 bases. The CDR3 is made up of 15 amino acids. Unmatched junction bases numbered 11, after V lost 5 bases and J lost 5 bases. Germline V gene sequence: CDR1 SGHDN, CDR2 FVKESK. CDR3: CASSNLDREGHEQYF. The DNA of the CDR3 is TGTGCCAGCAGCAACTTGGACAGGGAAGGACACGAGCAGTACTTC. Together with reference TRBV14 and TRBJ2-7, the CDR3 gives the full variable domain: EAGVTQFPSHSVIEKGQTVTLRCDPISGHDNLYWYRRVMGKEIKFLLHFVKESKQDESGMPNNRFLAERTGGTYSTLKVQPAELEDSGVYFCASSNLDREGHEQYFGPGTRLTVT.

The chain has TRBV12-3 or TRBV12-4 and TRBJ1-2; D uncertain. The CDR3 covers 15 residues. Trimming took off 8 bases at V and 7 bases at J, with 23 bases between the two ends. In DNA form, the CDR3 reads TGTGCCAGCCTTCTTGCGGCAGAGGCTTGGAGTGGCTACACCTTC. Protein product: CASLLAAEAWSGYTF.

This clonotype has a count of ten or more. The chain uses TRBV20-1 and TRBJ2-7; unclear D gene. Germline assignment: CDR1 DFQATT and CDR2 SNEGSKA (reference sequence). This CDR3 has 14 amino acids. V dropped 6 bases and J dropped 3 bases, with 18 bases sitting between them. CDR3 loop: CSAISSERRYEQYF. CDR3 in DNA: TGCAGTGCAATCTCTTCGGAGAGGCGCTACGAGCAGTACTTC.

V is TRBV11-2 and J is TRBJ2-7, with TRBD1 identical over 7 bases. This CDR3 is built from 17 residues. Germline V CDR1 and CDR2: SGHAT, FQNNGV. V trimming: 4 bases; J trimming: 3 bases; junction bases outside the gene matches: 15. This chain's CDR3 is CASSSGPVGDRDYEQYF. The CDR3 DNA reads as TGTGCCAGCAGCTCGGGGCCAGTGGGGGACAGAGACTACGAGCAGTACTTC.

This clonotype was found many times. CDR3 sequence reads: CASSEPGQGLLQAFF. In nucleotides, the CDR3 is TGTGCCAGCAGTGAACCGGGACAAGGTTTACTTCAAGCTTTCTTT. V gene TRBV28 combines with J gene TRBJ1-1, with D maybe TRBD1 (6 bases). Trimming shortened V by 5 bases and J by 9 bases, and 22 bases separated the two germline ends. The CDR3 runs to 15 residues. In germline, CDR1 is MDHEN, CDR2 SYDVKM. Full variable domain (remainder filled in from reference TRBV28 and TRBJ1-1): DVKVTQSSRYLVKRTGEKVFLECVQDMDHENMFWYRQDPGLGLRLIYFSYDVKMKEKGDIPEGYSVSREKKERFSLILESASTNQTSMYLCASSEPGQGLLQAFFGQGTRLTVV.

This clonotype has just a few counts. V and J are TRBV29-1 and TRBJ2-7; 12 bases are a match to TRBD1. V trimming: 6 bases; J trimming: 5 bases; junction bases outside the gene matches: 11. Per germline, CDR1 SQVTM and CDR2 ANQGSEA. The CDR3 runs to 15 residues. The CDR3 DNA sequence: TGCAGCGTAACACCGGGACAGGGGGCGCGGGACGAGCAGTACTTC. Translated: CSVTPGQGARDEQYF.

The rearrangement joins TRBV15 to TRBJ1-5; D is unresolved. The CDR3 sequence is 15 residues long. Trimming pared 1 base from V and 0 bases from J, leaving 7 bases between. Germline loops: CDR1 LNHNV, CDR2 YYDKDF (reference sequence). This chain's CDR3 is CATSRGRYSNQPQHF. The CDR3 bases are TGTGCCACCAGCAGAGGCAGGTATAGCAATCAGCCCCAGCATTTT.

This clonotype was counted ten times or more. The chain recombines TRBV28 with TRBJ2-7; D may match TRBD1 or TRBD2 (5 bases each). The germline V and J ends were trimmed by 10 bases and 0 bases, with 25 bases remaining between them. The CDR3 runs 17 residues. The V gene's germline CDR1 is MDHEN and CDR2 SYDVKM. CDR3 coding DNA: TGTGCCACGAACGGGGACGCAAACGACCAGAGCTCCTACGAGCAGTACTTC. Its translation is CATNGDANDQSSYEQYF.

The chain carries TRBV5-1 and TRBJ1-1; a possible D gene is TRBD1 (5 bases). V was cut by 4 bases and J by 3 bases, with 13 bases left in between. The CDR3 has 14 amino acids. Germline CDR1 reads SGHRS; CDR2 reads YFSETQ. CDR3 coding DNA: TGCGCCAGCAGCACCGGGACGGAGGACACTGAAGCTTTCTTT. Protein sequence: CASSTGTEDTEAFF.

The V call is TRBV7-8, the J call TRBJ2-5; 8 bases are a match to TRBD2. The CDR3 length is 14 residues. Germline V CDR1 and CDR2: SGHVS, FQNEAQ. V lost 10 bases to trimming and J lost 1 base; unmatched junction nucleotides: 8. In nucleotides, the CDR3 is TGTGCCACCGGGAGCGGGAGCCTCCAAGAGACCCAGTACTTC. Amino acid sequence: CATGSGSLQETQYF. Full variable domain (remainder filled in from reference TRBV7-8 and TRBJ2-5): GAGVSQSPRYKVAKRGQDVALRCDPISGHVSLFWYQQALGQGPEFLTYFQNEAQLDKSGLPSDRFFAERPEGSVSTLKIQRTQQEDSAVYLCATGSGSLQETQYFGPGTRLLVL.

The chain uses TRBV30 and TRBJ1-1, with 9 bases lining up with TRBD1. The germline V gene has CDR1 GTSNPN and CDR2 SVGIG (reference sequence). V lost 2 bases to trimming and J lost 10 bases; unmatched junction nucleotides: 8. The CDR3 totals 13 residues. As DNA, the CDR3 is TGTGCCTGGAGTAATCCGGGACAGGGCTTAGCTTTCTTT. The encoded protein is CAWSNPGQGLAFF.

The genes are TRBV20-1 and TRBJ1-4; 8 bases line up with TRBD1. The germline CDR1 and CDR2 sequences are DFQATT and SNEGSKA (reference sequence). This CDR3 has 15 residues. V lost 6 bases to trimming and J lost 0 bases; unmatched junction nucleotides: 6. The CDR3 DNA sequence: TGCAGTGCCGTGGACAGGGCCGCAACTAATGAAAAACTGTTTTTT. It yields the protein CSAVDRAATNEKLFF.

This chain joins TRBV5-5 and TRBJ1-5; TRBD1 aligns across 7 bases. Germline V gene sequence: CDR1 SGHKS, CDR2 YYEKEE (reference sequence). Unmatched junction bases numbered 4, after V lost 0 bases and J lost 7 bases. The CDR3 length is 14 residues. CDR3 protein: CASSLDRGCQPQHF. The CDR3 DNA reads TGTGCCAGCAGCTTGGACAGGGGCTGCCAGCCCCAGCATTTT. Supplemented by reference TRBV5-5 and TRBJ1-5, the full variable domain reads DAGVTQSPTHLIKTRGQQVTLRCSPISGHKSVSWYQQVLGQGPQFIFQYYEKEERGRGNFPDRFSARQFPNYSSELNVNALLLGDSALYLCASSLDRGCQPQHFGDGTRLSIL.

The chain employs TRBV24-1 and TRBJ2-6; D is perhaps TRBD1 (6 bases). V gave up 4 bases and J gave up 0 bases, with 12 bases separating them. The CDR3 has 17 amino acids. From germline, CDR1 is KGHDR and CDR2 SFDVKD. CDR3 sequence reads: CATSEDRFSSGANVLTF. The CDR3 nucleotides read TGTGCCACCAGTGAAGACAGGTTTTCCTCTGGGGCCAACGTCCTGACTTTC.

Only a few counts were recorded for this clonotype. The V call is TRBV6-1, the J call TRBJ2-5; 7 bases fit TRBD1. The length of the CDR3 is 15 residues. The V segment lost 6 bases and the J segment 7 bases; nucleotides outside the gene matches: 14. Per the germline V gene, CDR1 is MNHNS and CDR2 is SASEGT. The CDR3 DNA is TGTGCCAGCAGAAGACAGGGCGACCCCGAAGGGACCCAGTACTTC. Protein product: CASRRQGDPEGTQYF.

The rearrangement links TRBV6-1 to TRBJ1-5; no definite D call. V was clipped by 5 bases and J by 9 bases, with 17 bases between them. Germline CDR1 is MNHNS and CDR2 is SASEGT. The CDR3 sequence is 14 residues long. Written as DNA, the CDR3 is TGTGCCAGCAGTCCCCAAGGCGGTGGGCTGCCCCAGCATTTT. Its protein product is CASSPQGGGLPQHF.

This clonotype showed up many times. The V and J genes are TRBV30 and TRBJ2-7; D may correspond to TRBD1 or TRBD2 (6 bases each). This CDR3 comprises 12 residues. CDR1 is GTSNPN, CDR2 SVGIG, per germline (reference sequence). V lost 3 bases and J lost 3, with 9 bases in between. The CDR3 loop is CAWRGGGYEQYF. The DNA for the CDR3 is TGTGCCTGGAGGGGGGGCGGCTACGAGCAGTACTTC.

This clonotype was seen repeatedly, ten times or more. At one end, the junction sequence differs from germline, possibly due to a read error. CDR3 DNA sequence: TGTGCCAGCAGTTTAGGACAGGCTGGGGCCAACGTCCTGACTTTC. This sequence encodes CASSLGQAGANVLTF. This chain links TRBV5-1 with TRBJ2-6; 7 bases agree with TRBD1. CDR1 and CDR2 from the germline V gene are SGHRS and YFSETQ. The CDR3 spans 15 residues.

This clonotype was counted many times. This sequence joins TRBV6-1 and TRBJ1-5; D gene unclear. Per germline, CDR1 MNHNS and CDR2 SASEGT. The ends were cut back, 1 base at V and 1 base at J, with 5 bases in the middle. This CDR3 is built from 14 residues. CDR3 in amino acids: CASSEVDSNQPQHF. The CDR3 DNA reads TGTGCCAGCAGTGAAGTTGACAGCAATCAGCCCCAGCATTTT.

The chain is built from TRBV27 and TRBJ2-2, with D possibly TRBD1 on 6 matching bases. CDR1 is MNHEY and CDR2 is SMNVEV in the germline V gene (reference sequence). Deletions cut 3 bases from V and 2 bases from J, with 19 bases between. The CDR3 loop spans 18 amino acids. The CDR3 DNA sequence: TGTGCCAGCAGTTTCATAGTTGGGGGACATCGCAACACCGGGGAGCTGTTTTTT. Residues: CASSFIVGGHRNTGELFF.

Concerning this clonotype: Possible read error: a much larger clone is one base away. This chain uses TRBV5-1 with TRBJ2-7, with TRBD2 as a possible D gene (6 bases). Germline V gene data show CDR1 as SGHRS and CDR2 as YFSETQ. Trimming removed 6 bases at V and 2 bases at J, with 24 bases between. CDR3 size: 17 residues. In nucleotides, the CDR3 is TGCGCCAGCACCCCCGGCGGTGGCGGGAAGAGGGCCTACGAGCAGTACTTC. Residues: CASTPGGGGKRAYEQYF.

This clonotype was counted at least ten times. The V call is TRBV7-2, the J call TRBJ1-1, with D hard to call. The germline V gene has CDR1 SGHTA and CDR2 FQGNSA. Between the trimmed V and J ends, which lost 5 bases and 8 bases, there was a span of 12 bases. The CDR3 has 12 residues. CDR3 protein: CASSRGVYEAFF. CDR3 DNA: TGTGCCAGCAGCCGCGGCGTTTACGAAGCTTTCTTT.

The chain has TRBV29-1 and TRBJ1-5; D possibly corresponds to TRBD1 (6 bases). V was clipped by 4 bases and J by 4 bases, with 11 bases between them. The CDR3 consists of 13 residues. Germline assignment: CDR1 SQVTM and CDR2 ANQGSEA. The CDR3 sequence: CSVVDRLNQPQHF. The CDR3 DNA sequence: TGCAGCGTTGTTGACAGGCTTAATCAGCCCCAGCATTTT.

This clonotype was picked up many times. The chain recombines TRBV9 with TRBJ1-1; the D is unclear. From germline, CDR1 is SGDLS and CDR2 YYNGEE. This CDR3 has 14 residues. Trimming removed 0 bases at V and 7 bases at J, with 13 bases between. The DNA for the CDR3 is TGTGCCAGCAGCGTAGAGTCCCAATGGAGTGAAGCTTTCTTT. Translated, it gives CASSVESQWSEAFF.